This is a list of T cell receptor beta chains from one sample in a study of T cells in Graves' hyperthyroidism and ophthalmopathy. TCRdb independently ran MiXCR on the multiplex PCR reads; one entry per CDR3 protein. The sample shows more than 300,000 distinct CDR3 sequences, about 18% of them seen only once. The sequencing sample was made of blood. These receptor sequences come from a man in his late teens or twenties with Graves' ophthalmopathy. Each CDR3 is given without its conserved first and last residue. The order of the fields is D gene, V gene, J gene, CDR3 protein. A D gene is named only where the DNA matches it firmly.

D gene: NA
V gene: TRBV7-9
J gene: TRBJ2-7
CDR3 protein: ASSLASPDEQY

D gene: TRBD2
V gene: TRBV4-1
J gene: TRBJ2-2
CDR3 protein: ASSHRQGGNANTGELF

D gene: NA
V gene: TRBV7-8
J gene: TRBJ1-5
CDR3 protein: ASTSGSNQPQH

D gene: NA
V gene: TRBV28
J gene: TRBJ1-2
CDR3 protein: ASTLVYGYT

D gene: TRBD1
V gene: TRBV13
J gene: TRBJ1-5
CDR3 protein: ASSLGGQGHSNQPQH

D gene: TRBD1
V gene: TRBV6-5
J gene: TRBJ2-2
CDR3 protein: ASSYSYRGPNTGELF

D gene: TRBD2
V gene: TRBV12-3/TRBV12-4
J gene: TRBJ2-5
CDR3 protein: ASSLIAGRLGETQY

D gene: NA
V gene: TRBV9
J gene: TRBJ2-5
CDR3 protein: ASSDDSHLGVETQY

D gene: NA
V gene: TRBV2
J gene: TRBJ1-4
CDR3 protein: ASSRGQTSNEKLF

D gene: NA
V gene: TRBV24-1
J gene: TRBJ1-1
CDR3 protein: ATSGREGSKAF

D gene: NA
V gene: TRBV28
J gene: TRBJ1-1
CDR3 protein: ASSLSLGDGKRGVAF

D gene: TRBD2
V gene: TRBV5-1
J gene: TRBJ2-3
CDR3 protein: ASSLQPSGGRDTQY

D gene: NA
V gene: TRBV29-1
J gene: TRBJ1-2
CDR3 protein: SVEGPGYGYT

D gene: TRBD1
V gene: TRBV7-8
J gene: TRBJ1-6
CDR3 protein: ASSPQGDLFSYNSPLH

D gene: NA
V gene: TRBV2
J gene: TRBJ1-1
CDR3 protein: ASKTVEAF

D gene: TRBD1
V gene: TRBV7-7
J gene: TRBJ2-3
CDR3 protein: ASSAGTGGKDTQY

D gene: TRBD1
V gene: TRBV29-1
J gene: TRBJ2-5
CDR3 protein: SEGQGEETQY

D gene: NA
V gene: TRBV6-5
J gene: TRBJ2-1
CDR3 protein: ASSSRPGHHNEQF

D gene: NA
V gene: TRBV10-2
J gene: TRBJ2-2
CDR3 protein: ATRGSRADTGELF

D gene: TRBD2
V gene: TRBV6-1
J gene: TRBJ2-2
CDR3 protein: ASSISGGTGELF

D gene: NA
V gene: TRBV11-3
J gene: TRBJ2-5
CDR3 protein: ASSLGIRGQETQY

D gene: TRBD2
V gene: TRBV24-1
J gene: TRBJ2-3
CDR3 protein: ATSDLKGLASTDTQY

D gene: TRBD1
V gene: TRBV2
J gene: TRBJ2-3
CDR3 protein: ASSVEGGRSDTQY

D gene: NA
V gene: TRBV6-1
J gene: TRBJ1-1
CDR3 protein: ASRQDREAF

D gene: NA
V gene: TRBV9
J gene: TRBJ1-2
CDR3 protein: ASSDQRDTAFNYGYT

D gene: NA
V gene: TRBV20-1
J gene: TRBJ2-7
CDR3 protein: SASPDTEYEQY

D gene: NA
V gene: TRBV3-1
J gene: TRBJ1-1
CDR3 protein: ASSQDWGNTEAF

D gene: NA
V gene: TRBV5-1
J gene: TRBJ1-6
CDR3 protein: ASSERDAGSPLH

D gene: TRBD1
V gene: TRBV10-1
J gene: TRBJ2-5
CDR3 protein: ASLKRDRVRRETQY

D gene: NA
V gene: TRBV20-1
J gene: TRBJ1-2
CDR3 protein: SANPGTDYGYT

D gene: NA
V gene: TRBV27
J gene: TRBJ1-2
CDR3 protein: ATGGTLGGYGYT

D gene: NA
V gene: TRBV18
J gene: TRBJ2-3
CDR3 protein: ASSTTDTFTDTQY

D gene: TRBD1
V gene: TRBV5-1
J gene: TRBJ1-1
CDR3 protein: ASSLAGYRDRSADTEAF

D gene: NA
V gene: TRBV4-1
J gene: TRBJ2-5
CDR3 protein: ASSQAGIQETQY

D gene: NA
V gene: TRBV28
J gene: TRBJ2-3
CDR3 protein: ASSLISTTLSTDTQY